This T cell receptor beta chain is from a study of control samples from healthy donors and cancer patients. Trimming took off 2 bases at V and 14 bases at J, with 16 bases between the two ends. Germline CDR1 is SGHAT and CDR2 is FQNNGV. The CDR3 has 14 amino acids. Method: immunoSEQ multiplex PCR; TCRdb's copy keeps in-frame clones and lacks some. Of approximately 230,000 clones in the sample, about 80% were seen once. The chain joins TRBV11-2 to TRBJ1-6; D uncertain. This TCR derives from a woman aged 60-75 years with lung cancer. What was sequenced was PBMCs. The CDR3, as DNA: TGTGCCAGCAGCTTAAATTTGGCGTTGAGGGCCCTCCACTTT. It specifies CASSLNLALRALHF.